This TCR beta chain emerged from a study of shared clonotypes between healthy human individuals. Looking at the study overall: Donors consisted of a couple of women and three men between 18 and 49. Three CD4 naive, three CD4 memory, two CD8 naive and one CD8 memory plate were used per donor.

Replicate PCRs from sorted subsets contained about 0.2 ug DNA, which is 30,000 to 35,000 T cell genomes. The method was immunoSEQ multiplex PCR; TCRdb's version includes in-frame clones alone and lacks a portion of them. The sample lists roughly 590,000 clones, roughly 95% seen once, with around 0.097% in the top ten. The naive CD8 population came from CD45RO-negative cells selected for CCR7, without terminally differentiated effector memory CD45RA+ cells. Sequencing was carried out using naive CD8+ T cells sorted from blood. The sequence came from a woman aged 30 to 39 in good health.

CDR3 bases: TGTGCCAGCAGCTCCGTTGTAACGGGACAGGAGGACAATGAGCAGTTCTTC. Amino acid sequence: CASSSVVTGQEDNEQFF. The chain has TRBV5-6 and TRBJ2-1, with TRBD1 identical over 8 bases. The CDR3 contains 17 residues. Trimming cost V 3 bases and J 5 bases; bases outside gene matches: 13. CDR1 and CDR2 (germline): SGHDT, YYEEEE. The variable domain in full, with the rest retrieved from reference TRBV5-6 and TRBJ2-1, is DAGVTQSPTHLIKTRGQQVTLRCSPKSGHDTVSWYQQALGQGPQFIFQYYEEEERQRGNFPDRFSGHQFPNYSSELNVNALLLGDSALYLCASSSVVTGQEDNEQFFGPGTRLTVL.